This T cell receptor (beta chain) was sequenced in a study of neurological immune-mediated disorders. The CDR3 runs to 14 residues. Between the trimmed V and J ends, which lost 6 bases and 4 bases, there was a span of 15 bases. This clonotype was seen repeatedly, ten times or more. Unsorted libraries were derived from 2 million PBMCs stored at -80 C. With 10-nucleotide random UMIs included, cDNA was synthesized by 5'RACE. TCRdb called the 5' RACE reads again in MiXCR, with one record for every CDR3 protein. The sample includes around 30,000 distinct CDR3 sequences, about 1.6% of them seen just once. This TCR was recovered from a woman in her 30s with multiple sclerosis. J is TRBJ1-1 and V is TRBV12-3 or TRBV12-4, with D perhaps matching TRBD1 (5 bases). Sequences were obtained from PBMCs. DNA for the CDR3: TGTGCCAGCAGCACAACAGGTTTCGGCACTGAAGCTTTCTTT. Translated, it gives CASSTTGFGTEAFF.